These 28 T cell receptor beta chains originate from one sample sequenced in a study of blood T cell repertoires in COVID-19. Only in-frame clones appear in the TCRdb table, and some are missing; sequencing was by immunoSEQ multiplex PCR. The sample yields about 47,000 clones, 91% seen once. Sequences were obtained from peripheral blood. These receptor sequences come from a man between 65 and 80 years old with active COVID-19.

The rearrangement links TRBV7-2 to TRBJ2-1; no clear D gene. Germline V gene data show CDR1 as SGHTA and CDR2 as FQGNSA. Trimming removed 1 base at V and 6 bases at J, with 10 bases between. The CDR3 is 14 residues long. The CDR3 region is CASSLGPLGNEQFF. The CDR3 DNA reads TGTGCCAGCAGCTTAGGCCCCCTAGGCAATGAGCAGTTCTTC.

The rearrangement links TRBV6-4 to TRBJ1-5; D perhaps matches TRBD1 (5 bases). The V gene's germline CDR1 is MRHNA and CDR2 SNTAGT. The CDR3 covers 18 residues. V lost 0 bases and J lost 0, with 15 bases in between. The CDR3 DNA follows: TGTGCCAGCAGTGACTCAGAAGGGGTCCTATATAGCAATCAGCCCCAGCATTTT. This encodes CASSDSEGVLYSNQPQHF.

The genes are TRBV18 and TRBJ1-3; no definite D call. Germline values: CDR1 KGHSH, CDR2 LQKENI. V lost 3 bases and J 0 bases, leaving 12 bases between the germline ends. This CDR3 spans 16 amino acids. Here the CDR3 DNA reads TGTGCCAGCTCACCTAGTCAGGCACTCTCTGGAAACACCATATATTTT. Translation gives CASSPSQALSGNTIYF.

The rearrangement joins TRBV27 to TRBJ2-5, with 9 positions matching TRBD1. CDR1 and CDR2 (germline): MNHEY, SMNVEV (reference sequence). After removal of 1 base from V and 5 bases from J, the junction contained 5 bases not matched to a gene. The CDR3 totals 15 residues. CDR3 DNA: TGTGCCAGCAGTTTATTGGGACAGGGAGGGGAGACCCAGTACTTC. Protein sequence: CASSLLGQGGETQYF.

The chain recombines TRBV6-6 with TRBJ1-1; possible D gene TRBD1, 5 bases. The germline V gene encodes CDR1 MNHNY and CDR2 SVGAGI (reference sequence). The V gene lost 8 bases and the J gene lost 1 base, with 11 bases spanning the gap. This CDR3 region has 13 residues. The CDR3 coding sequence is TGTGCCAGCGTTGACAGCCCGAACACTGAAGCTTTCTTT. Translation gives CASVDSPNTEAFF.

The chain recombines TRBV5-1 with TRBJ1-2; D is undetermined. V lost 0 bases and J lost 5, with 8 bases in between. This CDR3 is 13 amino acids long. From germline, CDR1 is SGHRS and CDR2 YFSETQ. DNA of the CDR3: TGCGCCAGCAGCTTGGAACAGACGTATGGCTACACCTTC. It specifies CASSLEQTYGYTF.

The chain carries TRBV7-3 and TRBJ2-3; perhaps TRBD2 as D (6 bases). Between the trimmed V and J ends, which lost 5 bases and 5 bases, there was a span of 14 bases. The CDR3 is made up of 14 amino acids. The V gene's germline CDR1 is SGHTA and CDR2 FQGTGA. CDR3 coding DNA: TGTGCCAGCAGCCAGTCGAGGGGAGGAGATACGCAGTATTTT. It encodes CASSQSRGGDTQYF.

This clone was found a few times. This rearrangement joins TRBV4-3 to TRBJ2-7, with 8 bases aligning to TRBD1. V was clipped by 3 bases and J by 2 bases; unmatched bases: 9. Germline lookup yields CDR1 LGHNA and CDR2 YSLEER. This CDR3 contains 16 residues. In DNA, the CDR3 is TGCGCCAGCAGCCAGGGGTGGACAGGGTTTACCTACGAGCAGTACTTC. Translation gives CASSQGWTGFTYEQYF.

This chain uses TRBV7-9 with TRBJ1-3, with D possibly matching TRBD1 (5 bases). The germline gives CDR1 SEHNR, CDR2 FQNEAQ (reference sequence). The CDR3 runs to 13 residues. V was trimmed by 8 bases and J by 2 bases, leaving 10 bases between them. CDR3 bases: TGTGCCAGCTTTGCAGGGACTGGAAACACCATATATTTT. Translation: CASFAGTGNTIYF.

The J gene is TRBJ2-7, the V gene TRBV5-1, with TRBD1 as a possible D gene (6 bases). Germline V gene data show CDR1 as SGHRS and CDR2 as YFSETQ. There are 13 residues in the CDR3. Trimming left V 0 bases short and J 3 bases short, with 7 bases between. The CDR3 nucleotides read TGCGCCAGCAGCTTGGGACAGGTCTACGAGCAGTACTTC. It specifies CASSLGQVYEQYF.

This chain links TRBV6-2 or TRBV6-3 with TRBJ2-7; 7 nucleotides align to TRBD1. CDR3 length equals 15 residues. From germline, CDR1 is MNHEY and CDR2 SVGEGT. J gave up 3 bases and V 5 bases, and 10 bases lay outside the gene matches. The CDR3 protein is CASSLDRELVYEQYF. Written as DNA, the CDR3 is TGTGCCAGCAGTCTCGACAGGGAGTTAGTCTACGAGCAGTACTTC.

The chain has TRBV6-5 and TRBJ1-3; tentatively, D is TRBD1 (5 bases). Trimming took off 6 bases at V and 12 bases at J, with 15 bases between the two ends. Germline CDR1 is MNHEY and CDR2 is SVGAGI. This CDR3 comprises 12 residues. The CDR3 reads CASRVGDFGIYF. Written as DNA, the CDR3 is TGTGCCAGCAGAGTAGGGGATTTTGGCATATATTTT.

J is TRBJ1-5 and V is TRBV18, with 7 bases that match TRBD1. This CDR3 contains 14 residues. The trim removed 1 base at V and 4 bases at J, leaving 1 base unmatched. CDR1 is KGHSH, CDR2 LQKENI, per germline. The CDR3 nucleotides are TGTGCCAGCTCACCACAGGGGGCGAATCAGCCCCAGCATTTT. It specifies CASSPQGANQPQHF.

The CDR3 sequence is CASSSTPGTTFLGTQYF. CDR3 nucleotides: TGCGCCAGCAGCTCCACCCCAGGGACTACTTTCCTGGGTACGCAGTATTTT. The chain recombines TRBV4-1 with TRBJ2-3, with 7 bases aligning to TRBD2. The V gene's germline CDR1 is MGHRA and CDR2 YSYEKL. V was pared by 5 bases and J by 8 bases, with 19 bases of the junction left unmatched. The CDR3 is 17 residues long.

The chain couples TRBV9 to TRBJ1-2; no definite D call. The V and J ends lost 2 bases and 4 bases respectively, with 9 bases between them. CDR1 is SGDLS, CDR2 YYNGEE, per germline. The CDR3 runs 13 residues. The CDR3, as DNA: TGTGCCAGCAGCGTGGCGGATGGCTATGGCTACACCTTC. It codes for CASSVADGYGYTF.

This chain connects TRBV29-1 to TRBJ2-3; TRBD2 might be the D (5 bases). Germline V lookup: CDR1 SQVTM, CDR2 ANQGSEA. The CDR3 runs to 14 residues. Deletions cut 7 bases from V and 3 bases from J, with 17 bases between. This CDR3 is CSAEGNARTDTQYF. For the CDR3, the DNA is TGCAGCGCCGAGGGTAACGCGAGGACAGATACGCAGTATTTT.

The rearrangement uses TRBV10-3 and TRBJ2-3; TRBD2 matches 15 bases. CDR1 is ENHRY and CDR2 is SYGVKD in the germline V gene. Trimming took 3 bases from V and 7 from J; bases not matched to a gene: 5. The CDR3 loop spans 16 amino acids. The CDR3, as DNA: TGTGCCATCAGTGACCGGACTAGCGGGGGGGCTAATACGCAGTATTTT. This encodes CAISDRTSGGANTQYF.

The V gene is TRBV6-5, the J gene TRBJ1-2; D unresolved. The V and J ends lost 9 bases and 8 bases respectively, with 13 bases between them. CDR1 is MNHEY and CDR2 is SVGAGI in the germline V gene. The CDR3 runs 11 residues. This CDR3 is CASHGEGGYTF. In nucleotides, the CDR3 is TGTGCCAGTCACGGGGAAGGAGGCTACACCTTC.

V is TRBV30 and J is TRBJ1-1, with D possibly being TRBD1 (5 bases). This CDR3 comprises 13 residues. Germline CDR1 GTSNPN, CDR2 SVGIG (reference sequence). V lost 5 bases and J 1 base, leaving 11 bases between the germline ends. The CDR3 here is CAWGPGGNTEAFF. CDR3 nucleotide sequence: TGTGCCTGGGGCCCCGGGGGGAACACTGAAGCTTTCTTT.

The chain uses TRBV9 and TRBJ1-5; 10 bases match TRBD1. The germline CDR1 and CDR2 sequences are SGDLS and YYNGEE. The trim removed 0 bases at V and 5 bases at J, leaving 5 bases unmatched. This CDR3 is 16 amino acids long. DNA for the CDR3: TGTGCCAGCAGCGTAGGAATTGGGACAGGGGATCAGCCCCAGCATTTT. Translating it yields CASSVGIGTGDQPQHF.

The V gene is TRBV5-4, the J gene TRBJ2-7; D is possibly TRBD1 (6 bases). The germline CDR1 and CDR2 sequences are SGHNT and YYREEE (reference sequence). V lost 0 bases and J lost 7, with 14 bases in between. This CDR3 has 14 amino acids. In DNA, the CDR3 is TGTGCCAGCAGCTTGGAACCCGACAGGTTTGAGCAGTACTTC. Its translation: CASSLEPDRFEQYF.

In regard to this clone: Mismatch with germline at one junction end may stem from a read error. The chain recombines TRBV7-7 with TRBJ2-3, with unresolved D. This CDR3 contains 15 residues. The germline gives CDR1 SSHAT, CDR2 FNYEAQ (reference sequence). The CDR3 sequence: CASSLGELSTDTQYF. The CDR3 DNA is TGTGCTAGCAGCTTAGGAGAGCTGAGCACAGATACGCAGTATTTT.

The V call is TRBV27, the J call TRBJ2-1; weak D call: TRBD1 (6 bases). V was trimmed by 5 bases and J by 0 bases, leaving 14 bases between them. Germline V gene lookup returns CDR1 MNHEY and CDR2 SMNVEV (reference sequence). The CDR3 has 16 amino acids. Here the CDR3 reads CASSIQGLSSYNEQFF. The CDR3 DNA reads TGTGCCAGCAGTATACAGGGCCTGAGCTCCTACAATGAGCAGTTCTTC.

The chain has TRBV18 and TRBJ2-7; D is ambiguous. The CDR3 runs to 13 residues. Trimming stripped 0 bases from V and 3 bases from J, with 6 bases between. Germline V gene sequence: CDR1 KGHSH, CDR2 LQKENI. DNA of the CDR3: TGTGCCAGCTCACCACCTTCCGTCTACGAGCAGTACTTC. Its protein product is CASSPPSVYEQYF.

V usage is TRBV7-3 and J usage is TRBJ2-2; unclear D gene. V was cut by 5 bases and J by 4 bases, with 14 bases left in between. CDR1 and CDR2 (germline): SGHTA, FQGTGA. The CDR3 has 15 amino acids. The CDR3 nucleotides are TGTGCCAGCAGCCCGTCCCTAGTTCGCACCGGGGAGCTGTTTTTT. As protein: CASSPSLVRTGELFF.

The chain's CDR3 is CASTSGTDNTEAFF. The CDR3 DNA reads TGTGCCAGCACCTCCGGGACAGACAACACTGAAGCTTTCTTT. The rearrangement uses TRBV28 and TRBJ1-1; 7 bases map to TRBD1. J gave up 2 bases and V 7 bases, and 7 bases lay outside the gene matches. The CDR3 runs 14 residues. The germline V gene has CDR1 MDHEN and CDR2 SYDVKM.

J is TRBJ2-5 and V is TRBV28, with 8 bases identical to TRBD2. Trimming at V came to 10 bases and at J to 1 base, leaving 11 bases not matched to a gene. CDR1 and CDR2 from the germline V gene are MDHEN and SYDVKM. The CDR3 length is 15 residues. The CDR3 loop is CATGNLRGVQETQYF. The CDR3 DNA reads TGTGCCACCGGAAACCTGCGGGGGGTCCAAGAGACCCAGTACTTC.

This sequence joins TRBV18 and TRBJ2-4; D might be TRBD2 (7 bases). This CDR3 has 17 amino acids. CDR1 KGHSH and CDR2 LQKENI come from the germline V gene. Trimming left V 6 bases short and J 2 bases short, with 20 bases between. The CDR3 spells CASSLTEGGASKNIQYF. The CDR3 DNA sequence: TGTGCCAGCTCTCTCACCGAGGGGGGGGCTTCCAAAAACATTCAGTACTTC. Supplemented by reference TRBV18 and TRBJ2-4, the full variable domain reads NAGVMQNPRHLVRRRGQEARLRCSPMKGHSHVYWYRQLPEEGLKFMVYLQKENIIDESGMPKERFSAEFPKEGPSILRIQQVVRGDSAAYFCASSLTEGGASKNIQYFGAGTRLSVL.